The present TCR beta chain was sequenced within a study of shared clonotypes between healthy human individuals. This table comes from immunoSEQ multiplex PCR, and its TCRdb copy is limited to in-frame clones, with some not included. This table has roughly 1,000,000 clones, 78% appearing once. V was trimmed by 6 bases and J by 9 bases, leaving 11 bases between them. The CDR3 consists of 12 residues. Germline assignment: CDR1 KGHSH and CDR2 LQKENI. The sequenced sample was memory CD4+ T cells from PBMCs. Sample subset: CD45RA-negative fraction. The chain couples TRBV18 to TRBJ2-2; D remains ambiguous. This TCR was sampled from a man younger than 35 in good health. Some clones in this sample may be carry-over from other donors' samples. The CDR3 bases are TGTGCCAGCTCCCCCGCGACGCGGGAGCTGTTTTTT. Translated, it gives CASSPATRELFF.